These T cell receptor beta chains were read from a single sample in a study of blood T cell repertoires in COVID-19. Sequencing was performed with immunoSEQ multiplex PCR; in TCRdb, only in-frame clones are kept and a portion is missing. The sample has under 200,000 clones, roughly 90% seen once. The specimen sequenced was peripheral blood. The receptors were gathered from a woman aged 55 to 70 with COVID-19, enrolled during active disease. CDR3s include the opening cysteine and the closing phenylalanine or tryptophan. Fields, in order: V gene, clone size, J gene, D gene, CDR3 DNA, CDR3 protein. The D gene is left open where the match is weak. Part of the rows lack a size; the others show once, few, many or a class for expanded clones.

TRBV15,-,TRBJ1-4,TRBD1,TGTGCCACCAGCAGACCGGGACAGGGGGCGCGGGGACTGTTTTTT,CATSRPGQGARGLFF
TRBV19,-,TRBJ1-2,TRBD1,TGTGCCAGTAGGGAGGGGGCTTATGGCTACACCTTC,CASREGAYGYTF
TRBV4-2,-,TRBJ2-3,-,TGTGCCAGCAGCCAAGATCTTATACTAGCCGTGAGGTCAGATACGCAGTATTTT,CASSQDLILAVRSDTQYF
TRBV9,-,TRBJ2-7,TRBD2,TGTGCCAGCAGCGTAGGACTAGCGGACTCCTACGAGCAGTACTTC,CASSVGLADSYEQYF
TRBV30,-,TRBJ1-3,-,TGTGCCTGGAGCATGACAGCAGGAAACACCATATATTTT,CAWSMTAGNTIYF
TRBV9,-,TRBJ2-1,-,TGTGCCAGCAGCGCCGGCGGTGATTCCTACAATGAGCAGTTCTTC,CASSAGGDSYNEQFF
TRBV5-1,-,TRBJ1-1,-,TGCGCCAGCAGCTTGGCCAGGGTGGATGAAGCTTTCTTT,CASSLARVDEAFF
TRBV7-2,-,TRBJ1-2,TRBD1,TGTGCCAGCAGCTTGGGACAGGGGAACTATGGCTACACCTTC,CASSLGQGNYGYTF
TRBV7-9,-,TRBJ1-5,-,TGTGCCAGCAGCTTATCGGGGGAGGCTCAGCCCCAGCATTTT,CASSLSGEAQPQHF
TRBV4-3,-,TRBJ2-7,-,TGCGCCAGCAGCCAGCAGGGTAATTTCTACGAGCAGTACTTC,CASSQQGNFYEQYF
TRBV28,-,TRBJ2-7,-,TGTGCCAGCACCCCCCTCGTGCAGGGCCCCGGGGAGCAGTACTTC,CASTPLVQGPGEQYF
TRBV2,-,TRBJ2-7,TRBD2,TGTGCCAGCAGGTCTAGCGGGAGGTTCTACGAGCAGTACTTC,CASRSSGRFYEQYF
TRBV5-1,-,TRBJ2-1,TRBD2,TGCGCCAGCAGCTTGGCTAGCGGGAGGGCCGCTGGCAATGAGCAGTTCTTC,CASSLASGRAAGNEQFF
TRBV3-1/TRBV3-2,-,TRBJ2-7,-,TGTGCCAGCAGCGAGGGCCTGGGTACCATGTACGAGCAGTACTTC,CASSEGLGTMYEQYF
TRBV7-2,once,TRBJ1-1,-,TGTGCCAGCAGCTTACGAGGGAACACTGAAGCTTTCTTT,CASSLRGNTEAFF
TRBV7-9,-,TRBJ1-4,TRBD1,TGTGCCAGCAGCCCGAACGGGACAGGGGGCTGGTCGACTAATGAAAAACTGTTTTTT,CASSPNGTGGWSTNEKLFF
TRBV27,-,TRBJ2-3,TRBD1,TGTGCCAGCAGTTACCGTCCAGGGACAGGGGGATATACGCAGTATTTT,CASSYRPGTGGYTQYF
TRBV6-5,-,TRBJ2-1,TRBD1,TGTGCCAGCAGCCGCGGACAGGGGGCTTTTGAGCAGTTCTTC,CASSRGQGAFEQFF
TRBV6-5,-,TRBJ2-1,TRBD2,TGTGCCAGCAGTAGAGCGGGAGCCGGCAATGAGCAGTTCTTC,CASSRAGAGNEQFF
TRBV10-2,-,TRBJ2-1,TRBD2,TGCGCCAGCACCGGACTAGCGGGGGACTCCTACAATGAGCAGTTCTTC,CASTGLAGDSYNEQFF
TRBV7-9,few,TRBJ2-7,TRBD1,TGTGCCAGCAGCTTACAGGGGGCGGACGAGCAGTACTTC,CASSLQGADEQYF
TRBV6-2/TRBV6-3,-,TRBJ1-5,-,TGTGCCAGCAGCCGAGATGGGCCCCAGCATTTT,CASSRDGPQHF
TRBV15,-,TRBJ1-2,-,TGTGCCACCAGCAGAGGCCGACCGTCCGGCCAGGGAGGAGGCTACACCTTC,CATSRGRPSGQGGGYTF
TRBV7-9,-,TRBJ2-1,TRBD2,TGTGCCAGCAGCTTAGGGCGGGAGGGTTACAATGAGCAGTTCTTC,CASSLGREGYNEQFF
TRBV6-5,-,TRBJ1-1,-,TGTGCCAGTCACCAGGGCCTTGAAGCTTTCTTT,CASHQGLEAFF
TRBV12-3/TRBV12-4,-,TRBJ1-5,-,TGTGCCAGCAGTTTGGGTCAGGGTATGCCCCAGCATTTT,CASSLGQGMPQHF
TRBV3-1/TRBV3-2,-,TRBJ2-7,-,TGTGCCAGCAGCCATTCCCTCTACGAGCAGTACTTC,CASSHSLYEQYF
TRBV11-2,once,TRBJ2-7,TRBD2,TGTGCCAGCAGCTTAGAGGCGACTAGCGGGAGTTACGAGCAGTACTTC,CASSLEATSGSYEQYF
TRBV6-1,-,TRBJ1-5,-,TGTGCCAGCAGTGAAAGAGGCAGCGATCAGCCCCAGCATTTT,CASSERGSDQPQHF
TRBV6-1,-,TRBJ2-7,-,TGTGCCAGCAGTGAAGTAGCACCCGCGTCGGAGCAGTACTTC,CASSEVAPASEQYF
TRBV2,-,TRBJ2-1,TRBD2,TGTGCCTTAACGGGGGAGGGAATGAATGAGCAGTTCTTC,CALTGEGMNEQFF
TRBV11-2,-,TRBJ2-3,-,TGTGCCAGCAGCAAAACAGGTCCAGATACGCAGTATTTT,CASSKTGPDTQYF
TRBV5-1,-,TRBJ1-2,-,TGCGCCAGCAGCTTGGCCTTCGCGGCGCTCTATGGCTACACCTTC,CASSLAFAALYGYTF
TRBV18,-,TRBJ2-7,TRBD1,TGTGCCAGCTCAAATACTCAGACAGGGGGCGTCAACGAGCAGTACTTC,CASSNTQTGGVNEQYF
TRBV7-2,-,TRBJ1-1,TRBD1,TGTGCCAGCAGCTTTCCGAATGACAGGGGGCGAACTGAAGCTTTCTTT,CASSFPNDRGRTEAFF
TRBV10-3,-,TRBJ1-5,-,TGTGCCATCAGTGAGTCGTTGGGGGGGAGCAATCAGCCCCAGCATTTT,CAISESLGGSNQPQHF
TRBV30,-,TRBJ1-6,-,TGTGCCTGGAGTGTACAGGGAACCCACTCACCCCTCCACTTT,CAWSVQGTHSPLHF
TRBV5-4,-,TRBJ1-3,-,TGTGCCAGCAGCTCGCCGGCGGGGGTCGGAAACACCATATATTTT,CASSSPAGVGNTIYF
TRBV28,few,TRBJ1-5,-,TGTGCCAGCAGGCCAGGCCTCGGGGGGCTCGGACAGCCCCAGCATTTT,CASRPGLGGLGQPQHF
TRBV25-1,once,TRBJ2-1,TRBD2,TGTGCCAGCAGCGCCACCGGACTAGCGGGTCTGGGGTACAATGAGCAGTTCTTC,CASSATGLAGLGYNEQFF
TRBV27,once,TRBJ2-7,-,TGTGCCAGCAGCAACAGGATCAGCCACGAGCAGTACTTC,CASSNRISHEQYF
TRBV7-2,-,TRBJ2-2,-,TGTGCCAGCAGCTTAATACCAGGAAGGACCGGGGAGCTGTTTTTT,CASSLIPGRTGELFF
TRBV9,-,TRBJ2-5,-,TGTGCCAGCAGCGCGGTTGGGACTTTTCAAGAGACCCAGTACTTC,CASSAVGTFQETQYF
TRBV6-5,few,TRBJ2-7,-,TGTGCCAGCAGTTACGGGACATCGATTTTTGAGCAGTACTTC,CASSYGTSIFEQYF
TRBV7-9,once,TRBJ2-7,TRBD2,TGTGCCAGCAGCCCCCGTTTAGCGGGAGGCTCCTACGAGCAGTACTTC,CASSPRLAGGSYEQYF
TRBV6-2/TRBV6-3,-,TRBJ1-2,-,TGTGCCAGCAGTTACGGGATAAGCGGCAACTATGGCTACACCTTC,CASSYGISGNYGYTF
TRBV5-1,-,TRBJ2-1,-,TGCGCCAGCACCGAGGGTATAGTTGAGCAGTTCTTC,CASTEGIVEQFF
TRBV3-1/TRBV3-2,-,TRBJ2-5,TRBD2,TGTGCCAGCAGCCTATGGGCTAGCGGGAAAGAGACCCAGTACTTC,CASSLWASGKETQYF
TRBV7-9,-,TRBJ1-4,-,TGTGCCAGCAGCCCCAGTATGGGGGGGGTAAACGAAAAACTGTTTTTT,CASSPSMGGVNEKLFF
TRBV2,-,TRBJ2-3,TRBD2,TGTGCCAGCAGTGACCGACTAGCGGGAGCGAAAGATACGCAGTATTTT,CASSDRLAGAKDTQYF
TRBV11-3,-,TRBJ1-2,TRBD1,TGTGCCAGCAGCAACTCCCCCCCCGGGACAGGGGGCGATGGCTACACCTTC,CASSNSPPGTGGDGYTF
TRBV18,-,TRBJ2-7,-,TGTGCCAGCTCACCACCCCTGACAGGCTATGCCTACGAGCAGTACTTC,CASSPPLTGYAYEQYF
TRBV12-3/TRBV12-4,-,TRBJ1-2,-,TGTGCCAGCAGTTTCGCTACAGGGAGCTACACCTTC,CASSFATGSYTF